These 27 T cell receptor beta chains share one sample of origin, sequenced in a study of spatial heterogeneity in lung cancer. These TCRs' antigens remain unknown. Whole-study results and caveats: Counts of expanded alpha and beta TCRs within tumors tracked the tumor nonsynonymous mutation count.

In TCRdb, the 5' RACE reads were re-called with MiXCR into one record per CDR3 protein. This sample yields a few thousand distinct CDR3 sequences, of which 3.5% to 4% are seen a single time; around 24% belongs to the top ten. Stated time point: sample taken at primary tumor resection. The material sequenced was lung tumor tissue, taken at surgery. The source of these receptors is a female donor with early-stage non-small cell lung cancer.

This clonotype is medium-sized by share. The chain uses TRBV7-9 and TRBJ1-2, with D hard to call. The CDR3 has 13 amino acids. CDR1 and CDR2 from the germline V gene are SEHNR and FQNEAQ (reference sequence). V gave up 5 bases and J gave up 6 bases, with 13 bases separating them. The DNA for the CDR3 is TGTGCCAGCAGCCTTGACTCCGGGGATGGCTACACCTTC. Its protein is CASSLDSGDGYTF.

By its share, this clonotype is medium-sized. The rearrangement uses TRBV9 and TRBJ2-7, with D unresolved. The V end lost 7 bases, the J end lost 5 bases, and 13 bases lay between the germline ends. The CDR3 has 12 amino acids. Germline assignment: CDR1 SGDLS and CDR2 YYNGEE. The CDR3: CASLQAVHEQYF. The CDR3 region has the DNA TGTGCCAGCCTTCAGGCCGTCCACGAGCAGTACTTC.

Points on this clonotype: It may be a read error: a sequence one base away is much more abundant. The rearrangement joins TRBV5-1 to TRBJ1-1; D perhaps matches TRBD1 (5 bases). Trimming shortened V by 5 bases and J by 3 bases, and 17 bases separated the two germline ends. Germline V gene sequence: CDR1 SGHRS, CDR2 YFSETQ. This CDR3 region has 15 residues. DNA for the CDR3: TGCGCCAGCAGATGGCGCGGAACGGGGGACACTGAAGCTTTCTTT. Amino acid sequence: CASRWRGTGDTEAFF.

This clonotype was recorded at least ten times. The genes are TRBV7-9 and TRBJ2-7; no clear D gene. Germline V CDR1 and CDR2: SEHNR, FQNEAQ (reference sequence). V shed 2 bases and J shed 1 base, with 9 bases lying between them. The length of the CDR3 is 14 residues. CDR3 sequence: CASSLPPTSYEQYF. CDR3 nucleotide sequence: TGTGCCAGCAGCTTACCCCCGACTTCCTACGAGCAGTACTTC.

In this sample, this clonotype is medium-sized (0.01 to 0.1%). This chain connects TRBV6-1 to TRBJ1-1; D is unresolved. Germline V CDR1 and CDR2: MNHNS, SASEGT. V was shortened by 6 bases and J by 8 bases, with 10 bases between the two germline ends. The CDR3 loop spans 11 amino acids. CDR3 residues: CASSRTDEAFF. CDR3 DNA sequence: TGTGCCAGCAGCCGAACAGACGAAGCTTTCTTT.

This clonotype is medium-sized in the sample. The CDR3 loop reads CASSTGGEQFF. The CDR3 DNA reads as TGTGCCAGCAGTACCGGGGGTGAGCAGTTCTTC. The chain employs TRBV6-5 and TRBJ2-1; D possibly corresponds to TRBD2 (6 bases). The germline CDR1 and CDR2 sequences are MNHEY and SVGAGI. V shed 5 bases and J shed 9 bases, with 8 bases lying between them. CDR3 size: 11 residues.

This clonotype showed up many times. This chain uses TRBV5-1 with TRBJ2-1; D is possibly TRBD2 (5 bases). Trimming stripped 4 bases from V and 8 bases from J, with 16 bases between. Germline-derived CDR1 and CDR2 are SGHRS and YFSETQ. CDR3 length: 14 residues. CDR3: CASSSSDAEDEQFF. The CDR3 region has the DNA TGCGCCAGCAGCAGTAGCGATGCAGAGGATGAGCAGTTCTTC.

At least ten counts were recorded for this clonotype. The rearrangement joins TRBV10-3 to TRBJ1-5; a possible D gene is TRBD1 (6 bases). The CDR3 runs to 14 residues. CDR1 ENHRY and CDR2 SYGVKD come from the germline V gene. The germline V and J ends were trimmed by 0 bases and 5 bases, with 8 bases remaining between them. The CDR3 region has the DNA TGTGCCATCAGTGAGTCGAGGGGGGATCAGCCCCAGCATTTT. Amino acids: CAISESRGDQPQHF.

This clonotype is classed as medium-sized. The rearrangement links TRBV2 to TRBJ2-1; no definite D call. This CDR3 has 15 residues. Germline V lookup: CDR1 SNHLY, CDR2 FYNNEI. Trimming pared 5 bases from V and 4 bases from J, leaving 15 bases between. As DNA, the CDR3 is TGTGCCAGCAGTCCCGAAGGAGCTGGGTACAATGAGCAGTTCTTC. This encodes CASSPEGAGYNEQFF.

This clonotype is labeled as medium-sized. This chain uses TRBV7-9 with TRBJ2-7; possibly TRBD2 for D (6 bases). The CDR3 runs 16 residues. The ends were cut back, 5 bases at V and 4 bases at J, with 21 bases in the middle. Germline CDR1 is SEHNR and CDR2 is FQNEAQ (reference sequence). The CDR3 is CASSPSGATRDYEQYF. In nucleotides, the CDR3 is TGTGCCAGCAGCCCCTCGGGAGCGACGAGAGATTACGAGCAGTACTTC.

This clonotype has only a few counts. A clone one base away is much larger, so this may be a read error. This sequence joins TRBV29-1 and TRBJ2-5, with TRBD2 matching 7 bases. Germline lookup yields CDR1 SQVTM and CDR2 ANQGSEA. With 4 bases clipped from V and 7 bases from J, the junction kept 9 bases outside the gene matches. The CDR3 contains 13 residues. This CDR3 is CSVGVPGGGTQYF. For the CDR3, the DNA is TGCAGCGTTGGGGTACCGGGAGGAGGGACCCAGTACTTC.

This clonotype ranks as medium-sized. This sequence joins TRBV28 and TRBJ2-3, with TRBD2 matching 9 bases. The CDR3 runs to 15 residues. CDR1 is MDHEN and CDR2 is SYDVKM in the germline V gene. Germline trimming cut 4 bases from V and 4 bases from J; bases unmatched to any gene: 6. This chain's CDR3 is CASSYGGRGSDTQYF. CDR3 nucleotides: TGTGCCAGCAGTTATGGCGGGAGGGGGTCAGATACGCAGTATTTT.

In its sample, this clonotype ranks as large. This chain joins TRBV20-1 and TRBJ2-1; weak D call: TRBD2 (6 bases). The CDR3 extends over 14 amino acids. Trimming shortened V by 2 bases and J by 0 bases, and 8 bases separated the two germline ends. The germline CDR1 and CDR2 sequences are DFQATT and SNEGSKA (reference sequence). In DNA form, the CDR3 reads TGCAGTGCTAGACGCGGGAACTCCTACAATGAGCAGTTCTTC. Its translation is CSARRGNSYNEQFF.

By share of the sample, this clonotype is medium-sized. This chain connects TRBV7-8 to TRBJ1-4; no reliable D call. CDR1 and CDR2 (germline): SGHVS, FQNEAQ. V lost 1 base and J 8 bases, leaving 8 bases between the germline ends. This CDR3 is 13 amino acids long. CDR3 sequence: CASSLGMEEKLFF. The CDR3 nucleotides read TGTGCCAGCAGCTTAGGGATGGAGGAAAAACTGTTTTTT.

The table lists this clonotype with many counts. The chain couples TRBV27 to TRBJ2-3; 9 positions agree with TRBD1. This CDR3 comprises 15 residues. The germline V gene has CDR1 MNHEY and CDR2 SMNVEV (reference sequence). V lost 3 bases, J lost 5 bases, and 6 bases stayed unmatched. CDR3 protein: CASSLPTGGVDTQYF. Written as DNA, the CDR3 is TGTGCCAGCAGTTTGCCGACAGGGGGGGTAGATACGCAGTATTTT.

This clonotype is termed medium-sized. The genes are TRBV2 and TRBJ1-5, with 11 bases that match TRBD1. CDR3 length: 16 amino acids. V lost 6 bases and J lost 5; bases outside the gene matches: 9. Germline CDR1 SNHLY, CDR2 FYNNEI. CDR3 DNA: TGTGCCAGCAGACGAGGGAGGGACAGGGGGGATCAGCCCCAGCATTTT. Its protein product is CASRRGRDRGDQPQHF.

This clonotype came up many times. This chain links TRBV30 with TRBJ2-2; 10 positions match TRBD2. The CDR3 consists of 16 residues. CDR1 is GTSNPN and CDR2 is SVGIG in the germline V gene (reference sequence). Trimming took 7 bases from V and 1 from J; bases not matched to a gene: 9. The CDR3: CALISGRFGNTGELFF. CDR3 bases: TGTGCCTTGATTAGCGGGAGGTTTGGGAACACCGGGGAGCTGTTTTTT.

This clonotype ranks as medium-sized. The chain combines TRBV5-1 with TRBJ2-1, with D possibly being TRBD1 (6 bases). Per the germline V gene, CDR1 is SGHRS and CDR2 is YFSETQ. The CDR3 runs 13 residues. The V end was cut by 4 bases, the J end by 3 bases, with 8 bases between. The CDR3 region has the DNA TGCGCCAGCAGCCGGGACATCTACAATGAGCAGTTCTTC. Protein sequence: CASSRDIYNEQFF.

This clonotype showed up many times. The junction does not match germline at one end; this may be a read error. V and J are TRBV5-1 and TRBJ2-5, with D possibly matching TRBD2 (6 bases). Per the germline V gene, CDR1 is SGHRS and CDR2 is YFSETQ. The CDR3 is made up of 14 amino acids. The CDR3 DNA is TGCGCCAGCACCTTGGGTCGGCGGGGAGAGACCCAGTACTTC. Its translation is CASTLGRRGETQYF.

This clonotype was found many times. The chain is built from TRBV7-2 and TRBJ2-5, with 12 bases matching TRBD2. The CDR3 runs to 17 residues. Trimming took 1 base from V and 4 from J; bases not matched to a gene: 7. Germline V CDR1 and CDR2: SGHTA, FQGNSA. Here the CDR3 DNA reads TGTGCCAGCAGCTTAGTACTAGCGGGAGGATCCTTAGAGACCCAGTACTTC. Its protein is CASSLVLAGGSLETQYF. Full variable domain (missing parts from reference TRBV7-2 and TRBJ2-5): GAGVSQSPSNKVTEKGKDVELRCDPISGHTALYWYRQSLGQGLEFLIYFQGNSAPDKSGLPSDRFSAERTGGSVSTLTIQRTQQEDSAVYLCASSLVLAGGSLETQYFGPGTRLLVL.

In its sample, this clonotype was seen many times. The CDR3 spells CASSQGPGTPYEQYF. DNA of the CDR3: TGTGCCAGCAGCCAAGGTCCCGGGACACCCTACGAGCAGTACTTC. V and J are TRBV3-1 and TRBJ2-7, with D possibly being TRBD1 (6 bases). This CDR3 has 15 residues. Trimming left V 1 base short and J 2 bases short, with 12 bases between. Germline CDR1 and CDR2: LGHDT and YNNKEL (reference sequence).

This clonotype has a count of ten or more. The chain employs TRBV5-1 and TRBJ2-5; tentative D call: TRBD2 (6 bases). Germline CDR1 SGHRS, CDR2 YFSETQ. The CDR3 has 16 residues. V dropped 4 bases and J dropped 5 bases, with 21 bases sitting between them. The CDR3 bases are TGCGCCAGCAGCCTACCCAACGGGCGGGGCTTCGAGACCCAGTACTTC. It translates to CASSLPNGRGFETQYF.

By sample share, this clonotype is medium-sized. The J gene is TRBJ2-2, the V gene TRBV7-2, with 7 bases lining up with TRBD1. The germline V gene has CDR1 SGHTA and CDR2 FQGNSA. The V segment lost 4 bases and the J segment 4 bases; nucleotides outside the gene matches: 9. CDR3 length: 16 amino acids. The CDR3 spells CASSSQGVTGTGELFF. The DNA for the CDR3 is TGTGCCAGCAGCTCTCAGGGGGTGACAGGCACCGGGGAGCTGTTTTTT.

This chain links TRBV5-4 with TRBJ2-2; the D gene is possibly TRBD2 (5 bases). The germline V gene has CDR1 SGHNT and CDR2 YYREEE (reference sequence). Trimming removed 0 bases at V and 1 base at J, with 10 bases between. The length of the CDR3 is 16 residues. CDR3 nucleotides: TGTGCCAGCAGCTTGGGCCTAGCAATGAACACCGGGGAGCTGTTTTTT. Its protein is CASSLGLAMNTGELFF.

At least ten counts were recorded for this clonotype. J is TRBJ1-1 and V is TRBV5-1; D gene unclear. Trimming cost V 3 bases and J 5 bases, with 11 bases left between them. The V gene's germline CDR1 is SGHRS and CDR2 YFSETQ. This CDR3 contains 13 residues. Written as DNA, the CDR3 is TGCGCCAGCAGCTGGGCCGTAGGGACTGAAGCTTTCTTT. Its protein is CASSWAVGTEAFF.

This clonotype has ten or more counts. The gene calls are TRBV27 and TRBJ2-3; 7 positions agree with TRBD2. The CDR3 contains 18 residues. The germline gives CDR1 MNHEY, CDR2 SMNVEV (reference sequence). The ends lost 3 bases at V and 1 base at J; junction bases unmatched: 13. The CDR3 sequence is CASSFGGRALVGTDTQYF. The DNA for the CDR3 is TGTGCCAGCAGTTTCGGAGGGAGGGCCTTGGTGGGCACAGATACGCAGTATTTT.

This clonotype qualifies as medium-sized. This sequence joins TRBV5-1 and TRBJ2-4; 8 positions match TRBD1. Germline V lookup: CDR1 SGHRS, CDR2 YFSETQ. Losses at the gene ends were 2 bases for V and 8 bases for J; bases not matched to a gene: 18. The CDR3 has 18 amino acids. As DNA, the CDR3 is TGCGCCAGCAGCTTCCTTGGTGGACAGGGAAGCCCTAGAGACATTCAGTACTTC. This sequence encodes CASSFLGGQGSPRDIQYF.